The next 29 T cell receptor beta chains were all read from a single sample in a study of cytomegalovirus exposure and HLA in healthy donors. PCR involved 60 Vbeta and 13 Jbeta primers. Profiled with immunoSEQ multiplex PCR; TCRdb holds only in-frame clones, not every one. Of 170,000 or so clones listed, 84% are singletons. Sequencing used PBMCs. The receptors were sampled from a girl between 10 and 17 years old in good health and CMV-seropositive.

The chain combines TRBV4-1 with TRBJ2-1; D gene uncertain. V was cut by 2 bases and J by 6 bases, with 5 bases left in between. Looked up from germline, CDR1 is MGHRA and CDR2 is YSYEKL. This CDR3 has 12 residues. DNA for the CDR3: TGCGCCAGCAGCCAAAACGGCAATGAGCAGTTCTTC. This sequence encodes CASSQNGNEQFF.

V is TRBV30 and J is TRBJ1-1, with 9 bases fitting TRBD1. Germline CDR1 and CDR2: GTSNPN and SVGIG (reference sequence). The CDR3 has 15 residues. Trimming removed 3 bases from V and 4 bases from J; junction bases left unmatched: 9. For the CDR3, the DNA is TGTGCCTGGAGGGGGACAGGGAAGGGTCGCACTGAAGCTTTCTTT. This translates into CAWRGTGKGRTEAFF.

This sequence joins TRBV19 and TRBJ1-3; D is unresolved. CDR3 length equals 16 residues. Trimming removed 5 bases at V and 0 bases at J, with 14 bases between. Germline lookup yields CDR1 LNHDA and CDR2 SQIVND (reference sequence). The CDR3 is CASSLIYEGSGNTIYF. In DNA, the CDR3 is TGTGCCAGTAGTCTTATCTACGAGGGCTCTGGAAACACCATATATTTT.

The gene calls are TRBV20-1 and TRBJ1-2, with a weak D call TRBD1 (5 bases). The CDR3 contains 11 residues. V shed 5 bases and J shed 6 bases, with 10 bases lying between them. CDR1 and CDR2 (germline): DFQATT, SNEGSKA (reference sequence). The CDR3 here is CSALLRDGYTF. CDR3 DNA: TGCAGTGCTCTCCTCAGGGATGGCTACACCTTC.

The V call is TRBV28, the J call TRBJ1-5; 8 bases are shared with TRBD1. Germline values: CDR1 MDHEN, CDR2 SYDVKM. The CDR3 is 15 residues long. J was trimmed by 3 bases and V by 6 bases; bases with no gene match: 7. The CDR3: CASRTDRGNNQPQHF. The CDR3 DNA reads TGTGCCAGCAGGACCGACAGGGGTAACAATCAGCCCCAGCATTTT.

The count of this clone is one. The rearrangement joins TRBV5-4 to TRBJ2-3; 12 bases match TRBD2. CDR1 is SGHNT and CDR2 is YYREEE in the germline V gene (reference sequence). V trimming: 0 bases; J trimming: 5 bases; junction bases outside the gene matches: 4. The CDR3 loop spans 16 amino acids. Here the CDR3 reads CASSLDGLAGRDTQYF. The CDR3 coding sequence is TGTGCCAGCAGCTTGGACGGACTAGCGGGGCGAGATACGCAGTATTTT.

V gene TRBV5-6 combines with J gene TRBJ1-4; 7 bases line up with TRBD1. The CDR3 has 14 amino acids. Germline CDR1 is SGHDT and CDR2 is YYEEEE. J lost 2 bases, V lost 7 bases, and 5 bases had no gene match. The CDR3 spells CASFGQATNEKLFF. CDR3 bases: TGTGCCAGCTTTGGACAGGCGACTAATGAAAAACTGTTTTTT.

The chain joins TRBV6-5 to TRBJ1-2, with 7 positions matching TRBD1. The ends lost 2 bases at V and 5 bases at J; junction bases unmatched: 2. This CDR3 is built from 13 residues. The germline gives CDR1 MNHEY, CDR2 SVGAGI. This chain's CDR3 is CASSYPGGYGYTF. The DNA of the CDR3 is TGTGCCAGCAGTTACCCAGGGGGTTATGGCTACACCTTC.

J is TRBJ1-2 and V is TRBV9, with TRBD1 matching 8 bases. Unmatched junction bases numbered 10, after V lost 4 bases and J lost 8 bases. There are 14 residues in the CDR3. Germline V CDR1 and CDR2: SGDLS, YYNGEE. Written as DNA, the CDR3 is TGTGCCAGCAGCAGCGACAGGGGTCCCTGGGGCTACACCTTC. It translates to CASSSDRGPWGYTF.

The rearrangement links TRBV6-4 to TRBJ2-1; D uncertain. Germline CDR1 reads MRHNA; CDR2 reads SNTAGT. CDR3 length: 15 residues. Trimming removed 1 base at V and 0 bases at J, with 7 bases between. This chain's CDR3 is CASSDYLSSYNEQFF. The CDR3 bases are TGTGCCAGCAGTGACTACCTTAGCTCCTACAATGAGCAGTTCTTC.

This chain links TRBV5-4 with TRBJ2-2; the D gene is possibly TRBD1 (5 bases). CDR3 length: 15 residues. CDR1 SGHNT and CDR2 YYREEE come from the germline V gene (reference sequence). Deletions cut 1 base from V and 1 base from J, with 8 bases between. In nucleotides, the CDR3 is TGTGCCAGCAGCTTGACGACAGTGAACACCGGGGAGCTGTTTTTT. Translating it yields CASSLTTVNTGELFF.

CDR3: CASVPGRGTYEQYF. In DNA, the CDR3 is TGTGCCAGCGTACCGGGTAGGGGGACCTACGAGCAGTACTTC. The chain combines TRBV2 with TRBJ2-7; possibly TRBD1 for D (6 bases). Trimming took 8 bases from V and 2 from J, leaving 16 bases between them. The CDR3 sequence is 14 residues long. Germline V lookup: CDR1 SNHLY, CDR2 FYNNEI.

The J gene is TRBJ2-5, the V gene TRBV7-2; tentative D call: TRBD1 (5 bases). Trimming stripped 2 bases from V and 0 bases from J, with 10 bases between. Germline V CDR1 and CDR2: SGHTA, FQGNSA. The CDR3 extends over 15 amino acids. Here the CDR3 DNA reads TGTGCCAGCAGCTTACAGGGATGGTACCAAGAGACCCAGTACTTC. Translated, it gives CASSLQGWYQETQYF.

CDR3 sequence: CASSPGQKGSPLHF. For the CDR3, the DNA is TGTGCCAGCAGTCCGGGACAGAAAGGGTCACCCCTCCACTTT. V and J are TRBV2 and TRBJ1-6, with TRBD1 matching 7 bases. The germline V gene encodes CDR1 SNHLY and CDR2 FYNNEI. V lost 5 bases to trimming and J lost 10 bases; unmatched junction nucleotides: 8. The CDR3 runs to 14 residues.

The chain has TRBV2 and TRBJ1-1, with TRBD1 matching 8 bases. The CDR3 runs 15 residues. The germline gives CDR1 SNHLY, CDR2 FYNNEI. The V and J ends lost 7 bases and 0 bases, in that order; junction bases with no gene match: 7. The CDR3 spells CASKPLTGVNTEAFF. Here the CDR3 DNA reads TGTGCCAGCAAACCATTGACAGGGGTGAACACTGAAGCTTTCTTT.

The gene calls are TRBV19 and TRBJ1-1; 7 bases fit TRBD1. Trimming cost V 3 bases and J 0 bases; bases outside gene matches: 4. Germline lookup yields CDR1 LNHDA and CDR2 SQIVND (reference sequence). The CDR3 totals 15 residues. The CDR3, as DNA: TGTGCCAGTAGTATCGTCGGGACAGTGAACACTGAAGCTTTCTTT. It translates to CASSIVGTVNTEAFF.

This chain uses TRBV5-6 with TRBJ1-2; D is uncertain. CDR1 and CDR2 (germline): SGHDT, YYEEEE. Trimming pared 0 bases from V and 3 bases from J, leaving 15 bases between. The length of the CDR3 is 16 residues. In nucleotides, the CDR3 is TGTGCCAGCAGCTTGGGAGGAAGCGGGAGCCACTATGGCTACACCTTC. Encoded protein: CASSLGGSGSHYGYTF.

About this clone: The final CDR3 position lacks the conserved phenylalanine or tryptophan, pointing to a likely read error. The rearrangement joins TRBV7-6 to TRBJ2-7, with D tentatively TRBD1 (6 bases). This CDR3 spans 15 amino acids. The V end lost 1 base, the J end lost 0 bases, and 10 bases lay between the germline ends. Germline V gene sequence: CDR1 SGHVS, CDR2 FNYEAQ. The CDR3 DNA follows: TGTGCCAGCAGCTTAGTGCCAGGGGTCTCCTACGAGCAGTACCTC. Protein sequence: CASSLVPGVSYEQYL.

The chain carries TRBV27 and TRBJ1-1; maybe TRBD1 (5 bases). The length of the CDR3 is 17 residues. V lost 3 bases and J lost 4, with 21 bases in between. Germline CDR1 and CDR2: MNHEY and SMNVEV (reference sequence). CDR3 protein: CASSFRVGAGQATEAFF. The DNA of the CDR3 is TGTGCCAGCAGTTTTCGCGTTGGGGCAGGGCAGGCCACTGAAGCTTTCTTT.

The chain carries TRBV18 and TRBJ2-2, with 8 bases identical to TRBD1. The germline CDR1 and CDR2 sequences are KGHSH and LQKENI. CDR3 length equals 15 residues. V trimming: 3 bases; J trimming: 7 bases; junction bases outside the gene matches: 7. For the CDR3, the DNA is TGTGCCAGCTCACCTCCTGGACAGGGCGGCGGGGAGCTGTTTTTT. This encodes CASSPPGQGGGELFF.

The chain links TRBV7-3 to TRBJ2-1; D possibly corresponds to TRBD2 (5 bases). V was trimmed by 5 bases and J by 1 base, leaving 12 bases between them. CDR1 is SGHTA, CDR2 FQGTGA, per germline. This CDR3 is built from 15 residues. Here the CDR3 reads CASSPGVASYNEQFF. CDR3 sequence (DNA): TGTGCCAGCAGCCCCGGGGTAGCGTCCTACAATGAGCAGTTCTTC.

The chain couples TRBV23-1 to TRBJ1-1; the D is unclear. TRBV23-1 is noted as an ORF with a role that remains uncertain. The CDR3 extends over 10 amino acids. Trimming removed 9 bases from V and 4 bases from J, with 6 bases in between. For the CDR3, the DNA is TGCGCCAGTACGGGCACTGAAGCTTTCTTT. Amino acids: CASTGTEAFF.

The CDR3 nucleotides are TGTGCCAGCAGTGACCAGGGACAGGGGAGTGGCTACACCTTC. It codes for CASSDQGQGSGYTF. The V and J genes are TRBV2 and TRBJ1-2; 10 nucleotides match TRBD1. Germline CDR1 and CDR2: SNHLY and FYNNEI. The junction had 5 bases not matched to a gene; V was cut back by 3 bases and J by 7 bases. The CDR3 has 14 amino acids.

The chain uses TRBV5-4 and TRBJ2-7; 9 nucleotides match TRBD1. J lost 5 bases, V lost 0 bases, and 6 bases had no gene match. This CDR3 is 15 amino acids long. The V gene's germline CDR1 is SGHNT and CDR2 YYREEE (reference sequence). The CDR3, as DNA: TGTGCCAGCAGCTTGGCCGGGACAGGGCCGCACGAGCAGTACTTC. It yields the protein CASSLAGTGPHEQYF.

The chain joins TRBV7-8 to TRBJ2-4, with 12 positions matching TRBD2. Germline CDR1 reads SGHVS; CDR2 reads FQNEAQ. Unmatched junction bases numbered 6, after V lost 4 bases and J lost 2 bases. The CDR3 is made up of 17 amino acids. This CDR3 is CASSYLLAGGSKNIQYF. The CDR3 region has the DNA TGTGCCAGCAGCTACCTACTAGCGGGGGGTTCCAAAAACATTCAGTACTTC.

The chain recombines TRBV18 with TRBJ2-7; 8 positions match TRBD1. Trimming cost V 3 bases and J 2 bases; bases outside gene matches: 6. The CDR3 spans 15 residues. Germline V gives CDR1 KGHSH, CDR2 LQKENI. CDR3 loop: CASSPLDRDAYEQYF. The CDR3 bases are TGTGCCAGCTCACCCTTGGACAGGGATGCCTACGAGCAGTACTTC.

This sequence joins TRBV5-1 and TRBJ2-5; 8 bases match TRBD1. CDR3 length: 15 amino acids. Per germline, CDR1 SGHRS and CDR2 YFSETQ. The trim removed 4 bases at V and 3 bases at J, leaving 8 bases unmatched. The CDR3 region is CASSTLGTGEETQYF. Written as DNA, the CDR3 is TGCGCCAGCAGCACATTGGGGACAGGTGAAGAGACCCAGTACTTC.

This clone was counted a few times. The V call is TRBV29-1, the J call TRBJ1-3; perhaps TRBD1 as D (6 bases). The CDR3 runs 15 residues. Trimming pared 3 bases from V and 8 bases from J, leaving 20 bases between. Germline V gives CDR1 SQVTM, CDR2 ANQGSEA. In nucleotides, the CDR3 is TGCAGCGTTGAGCTGCAGGGGCCTCCTGGGGACACCATATATTTT. Translation gives CSVELQGPPGDTIYF.

V usage is TRBV18 and J usage is TRBJ1-5; D is unresolved. From germline, CDR1 is KGHSH and CDR2 LQKENI. The CDR3 has 13 amino acids. Trimming cost V 3 bases and J 5 bases, with 8 bases left between them. The CDR3 DNA follows: TGTGCCAGCTCACCCGGTGTGGATCAGCCCCAGCATTTT. The encoded protein is CASSPGVDQPQHF.